Given below is one TCR beta chain in context. Antigen: not known. This sample was taken from a study of cytomegalovirus exposure and HLA in healthy donors. Notes on the study in general: Subsequent analysis found a tendency for first-cohort TCR clusters to co-occur within the 100 to 150 validation repertoires. It was reported that the classifier diagnosed cytomegalovirus status with high specificity and sensitivity in both the original and validation cohorts.

Germline V lookup: CDR1 SGHDN, CDR2 FVKESK. CDR3 length equals 12 residues. Trimming left V 4 bases short and J 7 bases short, with 10 bases between. Clones were sequenced by immunoSEQ multiplex PCR, and TCRdb holds only the in-frame ones, with some missing. The profile shows about 64,000 clones, around 89% of them singletons. This clonotype was sampled from a woman under 30 in good health and CMV-seronegative. This chain uses TRBV14 with TRBJ1-2, with TRBD1 as a possible D gene (6 bases). Source material: PBMCs. The CDR3 spells CASSPGAGGYTF. The CDR3 nucleotides read TGTGCCAGCAGCCCAGGGGCGGGTGGCTACACCTTC.